This T cell receptor beta chain came from a study of blood T cell repertoires in COVID-19. Study summary: T cells, B-cell-depleted T cells, or PBMCs provided the cDNA or gDNA that served as material.

This CDR3 has 12 amino acids. V was pared by 4 bases and J by 15 bases, with 16 bases between. Germline V gene data show CDR1 as MNHNY and CDR2 as SVGAGI (reference sequence). In the authors' methods: By means of reference gene primer amplification, nucleated cell counts were estimated. Profiling relied on immunoSEQ multiplex PCR, and the TCRdb table lists in-frame clones only, not all of them. The V and J calls and the clone size are those of that table, but D and trimming were determined from the DNA. The data hold approximately 150,000 clones, with 79% observed a single time. Sequencing used peripheral blood. V is TRBV6-6 and J is TRBJ2-1; perhaps TRBD1 as D (5 bases). The origin of this receptor is a man aged 50 to 60 with active or convalescent COVID-19. DNA of the CDR3: TGTGCCAGCAGTTTTGACAGTTTTCAGAGGTTCTTC. It codes for CASSFDSFQRFF.